Given below is one T cell receptor beta chain in context. Its target is unknown. The data stem from a study of shared clonotypes between healthy human individuals. Study-level results: Relative to memory subsets, naive subsets generally showed larger estimated richness.

Deep-level running was used for the assay. Under the authors' procedure: With immunoSEQ giving junction-only sequences and no quality scores, filtering differed. Sequenced by immunoSEQ multiplex PCR; TCRdb stores in-frame clones only, minus some. The V and J calls and clone size come from that table; D and trimming were worked out from the DNA. The data hold 600,000 to 750,000 clones, with around 91% observed a single time. Germline V gene data show CDR1 as MNHEY and CDR2 as SMNVEV (reference sequence). The V and J ends lost 5 bases and 2 bases, in that order; junction bases with no gene match: 9. The CDR3 has 16 residues.

The rearrangement joins TRBV27 to TRBJ2-1, with 7 nucleotides matching TRBD2. The receptor was derived from a man younger than 35 in good health. Some clones in this sample may be carry-over from other donors' samples. Sequencing was carried out using memory CD8+ T cells from PBMCs. Subset noted: CD45RO+ cells pooled with CCR7-negative TemRA cells. CDR3: CASSTRGLAAYNEQFF. As DNA, the CDR3 is TGTGCCAGCAGTACTCGGGGCCTAGCGGCCTACAATGAGCAGTTCTTC.